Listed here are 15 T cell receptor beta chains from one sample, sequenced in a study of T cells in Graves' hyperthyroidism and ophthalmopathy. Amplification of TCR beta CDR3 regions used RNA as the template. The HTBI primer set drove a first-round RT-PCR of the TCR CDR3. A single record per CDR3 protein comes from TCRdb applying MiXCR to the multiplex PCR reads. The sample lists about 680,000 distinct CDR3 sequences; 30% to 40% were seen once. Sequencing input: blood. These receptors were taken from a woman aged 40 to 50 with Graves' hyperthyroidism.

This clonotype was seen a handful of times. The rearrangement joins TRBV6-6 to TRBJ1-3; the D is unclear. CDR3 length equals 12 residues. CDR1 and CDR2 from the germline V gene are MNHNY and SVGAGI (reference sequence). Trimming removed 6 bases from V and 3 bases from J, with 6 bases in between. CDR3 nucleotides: TGTGCCAGCAGACAGATTGGAAACACCATATATTTT. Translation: CASRQIGNTIYF.

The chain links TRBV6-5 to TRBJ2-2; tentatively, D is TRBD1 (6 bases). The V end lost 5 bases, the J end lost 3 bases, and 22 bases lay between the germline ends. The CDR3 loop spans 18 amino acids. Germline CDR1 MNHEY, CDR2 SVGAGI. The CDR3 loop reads CASSIGKGVLRDTGELFF. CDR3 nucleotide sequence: TGTGCCAGCAGTATAGGCAAGGGGGTACTCCGGGACACCGGGGAGCTGTTTTTT.

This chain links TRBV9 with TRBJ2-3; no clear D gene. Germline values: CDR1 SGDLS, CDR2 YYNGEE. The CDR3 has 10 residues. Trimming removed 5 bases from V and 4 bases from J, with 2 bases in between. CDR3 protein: CASRADTQYF. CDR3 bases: TGTGCCAGCAGAGCAGATACGCAGTATTTT. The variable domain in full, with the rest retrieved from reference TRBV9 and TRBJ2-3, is DSGVTQTPKHLITATGQRVTLRCSPRSGDLSVYWYQQSLDQGLQFLIQYYNGEERAKGNILERFSAQQFPDLHSELNLSSLELGDSALYFCASRADTQYFGPGTRLTVL.

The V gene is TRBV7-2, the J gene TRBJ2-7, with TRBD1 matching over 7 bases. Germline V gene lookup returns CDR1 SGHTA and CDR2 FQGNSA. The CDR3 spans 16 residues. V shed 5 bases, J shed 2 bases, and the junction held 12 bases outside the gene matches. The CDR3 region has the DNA TGTGCCAGCAGCCAAGGGGTACAAGGACAGGCCTACGAGCAGTACTTC. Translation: CASSQGVQGQAYEQYF.

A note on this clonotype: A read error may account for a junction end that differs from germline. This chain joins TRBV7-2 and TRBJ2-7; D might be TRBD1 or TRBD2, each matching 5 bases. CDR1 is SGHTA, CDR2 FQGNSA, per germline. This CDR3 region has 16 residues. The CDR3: CASSQGAGTVSYEQYF. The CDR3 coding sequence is TGCGCCAGCAGCCAAGGCGCCGGGACCGTCTCCTACGAGCAGTACTTC.

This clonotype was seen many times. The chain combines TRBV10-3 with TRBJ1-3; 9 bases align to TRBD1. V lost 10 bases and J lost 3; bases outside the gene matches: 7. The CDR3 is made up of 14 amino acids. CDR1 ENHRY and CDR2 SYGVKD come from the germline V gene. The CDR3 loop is CATWDRVDGNTIYF. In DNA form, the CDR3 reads TGTGCCACGTGGGACAGGGTGGATGGAAACACCATATATTTT.

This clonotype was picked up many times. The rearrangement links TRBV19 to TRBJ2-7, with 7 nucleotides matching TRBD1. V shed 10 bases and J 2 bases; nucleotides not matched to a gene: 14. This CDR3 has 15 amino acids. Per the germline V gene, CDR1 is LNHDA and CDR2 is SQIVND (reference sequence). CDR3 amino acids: CATARSWTGTYEQYF. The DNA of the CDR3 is TGTGCCACCGCGAGGAGCTGGACAGGAACCTACGAGCAGTACTTC.

The CDR3 reads CASSVLNSDRDYGYTF. The CDR3 nucleotides read TGTGCCAGCAGTGTCCTTAACTCGGACAGGGACTATGGCTACACCTTC. V and J are TRBV6-1 and TRBJ1-2, with 8 positions matching TRBD1. Germline V lookup: CDR1 MNHNS, CDR2 SASEGT. This CDR3 has 16 amino acids. V shed 4 bases, J shed 3 bases, and the junction held 10 bases outside the gene matches.

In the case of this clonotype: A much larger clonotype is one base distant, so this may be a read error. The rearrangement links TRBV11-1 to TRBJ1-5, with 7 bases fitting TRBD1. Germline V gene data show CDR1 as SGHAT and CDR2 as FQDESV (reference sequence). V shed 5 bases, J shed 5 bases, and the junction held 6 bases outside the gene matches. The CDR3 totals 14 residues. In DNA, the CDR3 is TGTGCCAGCAGCAGGGGACAGATGGATCAGCCCCAGCATTTT. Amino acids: CASSRGQMDQPQHF.

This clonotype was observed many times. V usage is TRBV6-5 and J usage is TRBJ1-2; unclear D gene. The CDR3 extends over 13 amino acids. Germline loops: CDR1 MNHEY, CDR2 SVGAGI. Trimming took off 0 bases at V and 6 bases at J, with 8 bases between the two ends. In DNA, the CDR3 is TGTGCCAGCAGTTACTCGAGTCAGGATGGCTACACCTTC. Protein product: CASSYSSQDGYTF.

The CDR3 nucleotides read TGTGCCAGCAGTGGATTGGGGGCCGGCACCGGGGAGCTGTTTTTT. Protein sequence: CASSGLGAGTGELFF. The V and J genes are TRBV7-9 and TRBJ2-2; D is possibly TRBD1 (6 bases). The germline gives CDR1 SEHNR, CDR2 FQNEAQ (reference sequence). V was cut by 6 bases and J by 4 bases, with 15 bases left in between. The CDR3 length is 15 residues.

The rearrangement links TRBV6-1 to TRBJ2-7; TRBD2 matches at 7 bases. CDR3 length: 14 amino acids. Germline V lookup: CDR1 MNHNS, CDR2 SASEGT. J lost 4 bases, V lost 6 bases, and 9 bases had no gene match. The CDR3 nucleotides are TGTGCCAGCAGCCCCGGAGCGGGGCTATACGAGCAGTACTTC. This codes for CASSPGAGLYEQYF.

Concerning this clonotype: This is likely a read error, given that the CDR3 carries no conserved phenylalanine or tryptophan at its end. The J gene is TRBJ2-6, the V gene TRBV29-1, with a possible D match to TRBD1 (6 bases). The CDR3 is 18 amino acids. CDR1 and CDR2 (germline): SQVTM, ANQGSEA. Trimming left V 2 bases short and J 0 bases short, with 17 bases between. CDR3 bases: TGCAGCGTTGAACTGTCGCAGGACAGCTTCTCTGGGGCCAACGTCCTGACTCCA. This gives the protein CSVELSQDSFSGANVLTP.

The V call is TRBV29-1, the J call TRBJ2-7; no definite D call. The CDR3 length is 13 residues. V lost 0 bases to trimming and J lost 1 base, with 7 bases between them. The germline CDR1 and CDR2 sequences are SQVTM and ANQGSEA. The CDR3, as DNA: TGCAGCGTTGAAGACTCGCAGTCCTACGAGCAGTACTTC. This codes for CSVEDSQSYEQYF.

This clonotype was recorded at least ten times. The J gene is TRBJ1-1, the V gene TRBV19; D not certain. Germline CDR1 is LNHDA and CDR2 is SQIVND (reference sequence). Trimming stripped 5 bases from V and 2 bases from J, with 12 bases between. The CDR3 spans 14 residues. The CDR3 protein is CASSPRQLNTEAFF. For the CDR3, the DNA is TGTGCCAGTAGTCCCCGGCAGCTTAACACTGAAGCTTTCTTT.